This T cell receptor (beta chain) was identified in a study of blood T cell repertoires in COVID-19. Study summary: Acute-phase and convalescent COVID-19 samples originated in the United States, Italy and Spain. In each case, the material was cDNA or gDNA derived from T cells, B-cell-depleted T cells, or PBMCs.

Authors' analysis steps: Reference gene primer amplification gave estimated nucleated cell counts. Produced via immunoSEQ multiplex PCR; TCRdb's table is partial and in-frame only. V, J and clone size reflect that table, while D and trimming were determined from the DNA. This table holds about 230,000 clones, 65% to 90% found once. Germline lookup yields CDR1 MNHEY and CDR2 SMNVEV (reference sequence). The CDR3 has 15 residues. V dropped 3 bases and J dropped 6; count of bases not matched to a gene: 7. A Seattle source enrolled patients during active infection and followed them longitudinally. The origin of this receptor is a man in his forties or fifties with COVID-19, enrolled during active disease. The V call is TRBV27, the J call TRBJ2-3, with 9 nucleotides matching TRBD2. Sequences were obtained from peripheral blood. CDR3 in DNA: TGTGCCAGCAGTTTGGCGGGGGGGCCCCGCGATACGCAGTATTTT. It specifies CASSLAGGPRDTQYF.